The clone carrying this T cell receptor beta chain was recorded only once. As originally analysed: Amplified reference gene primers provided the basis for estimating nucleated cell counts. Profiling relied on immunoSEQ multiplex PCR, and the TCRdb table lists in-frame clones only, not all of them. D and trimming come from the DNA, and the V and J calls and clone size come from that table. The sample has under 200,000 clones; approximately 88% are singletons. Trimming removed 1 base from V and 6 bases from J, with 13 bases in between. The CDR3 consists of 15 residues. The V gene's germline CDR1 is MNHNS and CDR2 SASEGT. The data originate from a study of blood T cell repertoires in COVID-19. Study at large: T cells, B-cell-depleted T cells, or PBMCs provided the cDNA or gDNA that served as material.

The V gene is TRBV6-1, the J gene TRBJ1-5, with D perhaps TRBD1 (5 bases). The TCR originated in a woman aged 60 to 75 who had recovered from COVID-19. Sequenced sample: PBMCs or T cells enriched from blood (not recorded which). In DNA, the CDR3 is TGTGCCAGCAGTGAAGGCCGGGGGTTTCGTCAGCCCCAGCATTTT. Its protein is CASSEGRGFRQPQHF.